This TCR beta chain was obtained from a study of sequential checkpoint blockade in melanoma. Study context: First-line arms were nivolumab then ipilimumab, or the reverse, randomized 1:1. Both treatment sequences were followed by maintenance nivolumab.

The treatment is: randomized to nivolumab then ipilimumab (arm A) or the reverse (arm B). None of the patients previously received DNA-damaging chemotherapy. Sorted cells were live CD3+CD8+, lacking CD19 and CD56, from PBMCs. TCRdb's copy holds only in-frame clones and misses some; the assay was immunoSEQ multiplex PCR. The table includes some 31,000 clones, 75% to 90% detected once. Trimming stripped 2 bases from V and 4 bases from J, with 8 bases between. Germline V lookup: CDR1 WNHNN, CDR2 SYGVQD (reference sequence). The CDR3 loop spans 13 amino acids. This clone was seen a single time. V is TRBV10-1 and J is TRBJ1-1; D gene ambiguous. The sample here was CD8+ T cells sorted from blood (inferred from file names), taken from a patient given nivolumab and ipilimumab in sequence. This receptor was identified in a human donor with melanoma. The CDR3 loop reads CASSETAGTEAFF. DNA for the CDR3: TGCGCCAGCAGTGAGACGGCAGGCACTGAAGCTTTCTTT.